This is a list of T cell receptor beta chains from one sample in a study of CD8 T cells in ankylosing spondylitis. MiXCR, run by TCRdb on the 5' RACE reads, gives a single entry per CDR3 protein. Seen here are hundreds of thousands of distinct CDR3 sequences, around 11% observed once, and the top ten hold under 0.6%. Source material: blood, either unsorted or a sorted T cell fraction (not recorded which). The receptors come from a male donor with ankylosing spondylitis. The CDR3 runs from the conserved cysteine through the conserved F or W. A D gene is named only where the DNA matches it firmly. Size is omitted from some rows. Given values are once, few, many or a class for expanded clones.

size: many
D: .
J: TRBJ2-7
V: TRBV7-2
CDR3: CASSSETGSYEQYF
DNA: TGTGCCAGCAGCTCAGAGACAGGTTCCTACGAGCAGTACTTC

size: few
D: TRBD1
J: TRBJ2-5
V: TRBV6-2/TRBV6-3
CDR3: CASSYSQGAYQETQYF
DNA: TGTGCCAGCAGTTACTCGCAGGGGGCTTATCAAGAGACCCAGTACTTC

size: .
D: TRBD1
J: TRBJ1-1
V: TRBV5-1
CDR3: CASSRGDRGNTEAFF
DNA: TGCGCCAGCAGCCGCGGGGACAGGGGGAACACTGAAGCTTTCTTT

size: few
D: TRBD2
J: TRBJ2-4
V: TRBV10-2
CDR3: CASSRLAGGPAKNIQYF
DNA: TGCGCCAGCAGCAGACTAGCGGGGGGGCCAGCCAAAAACATTCAGTACTTC

size: few
D: TRBD1
J: TRBJ1-1
V: TRBV27
CDR3: CASSPKRYRGDTEAFF
DNA: TGTGCCAGCAGTCCCAAGCGGTACAGGGGCGACACTGAAGCTTTCTTT

size: few
D: .
J: TRBJ2-2
V: TRBV7-2
CDR3: CASSLFLGRSNTGELFF
DNA: TGTGCCAGCAGCTTATTTCTGGGGCGGTCGAACACCGGGGAGCTGTTTTTT

size: many
D: .
J: TRBJ1-2
V: TRBV6-2/TRBV6-3
CDR3: CASSPPTGFNYGYTF
DNA: TGTGCCAGCAGCCCGCCGACAGGATTTAACTATGGCTACACCTTC

size: .
D: TRBD1
J: TRBJ2-5
V: TRBV18
CDR3: CASSPRTGPDRETQYF
DNA: TGTGCCAGCTCACCACGGACAGGTCCCGATCGAGAGACCCAGTACTTC

size: .
D: .
J: TRBJ2-5
V: TRBV4-1
CDR3: CASARQDEETQYF
DNA: TGCGCCAGCGCCCGTCAAGATGAAGAGACCCAGTACTTC

size: many
D: .
J: TRBJ2-3
V: TRBV11-2
CDR3: CASSLESGGFSTDTQYF
DNA: TGTGCCAGCAGCTTAGAGTCGGGGGGCTTCAGCACAGATACGCAGTATTTT

size: many
D: .
J: TRBJ2-1
V: TRBV29-1
CDR3: CSVRGGYNEQFF
DNA: TGCAGCGTTAGGGGCGGCTACAATGAGCAGTTCTTC

size: many
D: .
J: TRBJ1-1
V: TRBV20-1
CDR3: CSARETGLRATEAFF
DNA: TGCAGTGCTAGGGAGACGGGACTGAGGGCCACTGAAGCTTTCTTT

size: few
D: .
J: TRBJ2-7
V: TRBV9
CDR3: CASGLQPYEQYF
DNA: TGTGCCTCAGGGCTACAGCCCTACGAGCAGTACTTC

size: few
D: .
J: TRBJ1-1
V: TRBV5-1
CDR3: CASSFYGEGEAFF
DNA: TGCGCCAGCAGCTTTTATGGGGAGGGTGAAGCTTTCTTT

size: few
D: TRBD2
J: TRBJ2-2
V: TRBV15
CDR3: CATSRGRASGKATGELFF
DNA: TGTGCCACCAGCAGAGGAAGGGCTAGCGGGAAAGCCACCGGGGAGCTGTTTTTT

size: .
D: .
J: TRBJ1-1
V: TRBV30
CDR3: CAWSVGGLVPEAFF
DNA: TGTGCCTGGAGTGTGGGAGGCCTGGTCCCTGAAGCTTTCTTT

size: few
D: TRBD2
J: TRBJ2-1
V: TRBV6-5
CDR3: CASSWTSGLKNEQFF
DNA: TGTGCCAGCAGTTGGACTAGCGGGTTAAAAAATGAGCAGTTCTTC

size: many
D: TRBD1
J: TRBJ1-2
V: TRBV2
CDR3: CASRSGTGHYGYTF
DNA: TGTGCCAGCAGATCCGGGACAGGGCACTATGGCTACACCTTC

size: few
D: TRBD2
J: TRBJ2-5
V: TRBV20-1
CDR3: CSAKAGGLEETQYF
DNA: TGCAGTGCTAAAGCGGGGGGGCTCGAAGAGACCCAGTACTTC

size: .
D: .
J: TRBJ1-5
V: TRBV5-1
CDR3: CASSLDGAWQPQHF
DNA: TGCGCCAGCAGCTTGGATGGGGCTTGGCAGCCCCAGCATTTT